The source of this TCR beta chain is a study of cytomegalovirus exposure and HLA in healthy donors (dated by TCRdb to 2015 to 2018). Background for the entire study: An earlier analysis of several hundred of the donors reported 250 to 300 Gb of sequence data and some 120 million unique TCR beta sequences from about 200 million T cells. Several DR-DQ haplotypes were treated as single units for association and clustering because of strong linkage in the cohort. Every discovery cohort repertoire had been produced on one sequencing platform. To predict cytomegalovirus infection status, the study combined high-throughput TCR immunosequencing, statistical association of individual TCRs with disease status, and machine learning. The study profiled the T cell repertoires of hundreds of subjects by immunosequencing and related them to cytomegalovirus serostatus. The later analysis used no new phenotypic data to find candidate immune exposures, relying instead on TCR beta sequences and their occurrence across donors. HLA typing included class I and class II loci at four-digit resolution. A separate validation cohort of approximately 120 different subjects was used in addition to the roughly 670-subject first cohort. Of the roughly 400 genotyped donors, 81% were placed in the genetic ancestry cluster associated with self-reported Caucasian donors. The number of donors typed differed by locus, with roughly 629-640 for A, B, C, DRB1 and DQB1, roughly 550 for DQA1, approximately 580 for DPA1, and some 470 for DPB1. Across approximately 420 genotyped donors of the cohort, an average of about 240,000 unique TCR beta nucleotide sequences per donor were sequenced, and roughly 18% of those sequences were non-productive. The study aimed to test whether signatures of past pathogen exposure could be identified by cataloging public T cell receptors. Donor age, sex, ethnicity and CMV serostatus were compiled alongside the repertoire data. A later genetic analysis used genome-wide SNP genotypes for about 65% of the roughly 670 donors, treating that subset as a discovery cohort. To decide whether each TCR beta V gene segment behaved as functional or pseudogenic, an earlier analysis of approximately 590 of the donors relied on high-throughput TCR beta sequencing. A later analysis re-examined previously published TCR beta repertoires from over 500 donors and added high-resolution HLA genotyping to investigate patterns of TCR occurrence. An early release that covered more than 550 HLA-typed donors contained around 330 gigabases of sequencing data and 85 million to 100 million unique TCR sequences. Study-wide findings and limitations: A later analysis reported that several top co-occurrence clusters appeared linked to parvovirus B19, influenza, CMV and Epstein-Barr virus. Broadly in line with IMGT annotations, most TCR beta V segments showed up in productive rearrangements about 90% or about 30% of the time in an earlier analysis of several hundred of the donors. According to a later analysis, most CMV-associated TCR beta chains appeared to be HLA-restricted, and the HLA associations seemed to be driven largely by CMV exposure. Because the 87-base-pair reads could not distinguish some IMGT-functional V segments, including TRBV6-2 and TRBV6-3, those segments were excluded. According to the authors, the approach could potentially be generalized to other disease states and immunological phenotypes. In a later genetic analysis, a missense DCLRE1C variant was associated with V-gene and J-gene trimming of TCR beta chains, and the association was replicated in an independent cohort. Compared with equally common non-associated chains, HLA-associated TCR beta chains in a later analysis were more clonally expanded and had lower generation probabilities. The classifier was reported to diagnose cytomegalovirus status with high specificity and sensitivity in both the original and validation cohorts. In the study, some 160 TCR beta chains were listed as associated with cytomegalovirus. Correlated functional status among segregating V segments might reflect linkage disequilibrium, but an unknown experimental factor could not be ruled out. Because HLA typing was missing for some donors at each locus, association tests included only the typed subset. Immune exposure information for the cohort was limited to CMV serostatus. At a false discovery rate of 0.05, a later analysis linked under 20,000 TCR beta sequences to specific HLA alleles. Strong co-occurrence of HLA alleles, especially DR and DQ, made assigning TCR associations to individual alleles difficult. In vitro tests confirmed that three of the cytomegalovirus-associated TCR beta chains recognize cytomegalovirus antigens. Because counts were too low, about 15 rarely observed V segments, including chromosome 9 orphons, were left out of the earlier analysis of 587 of the donors. Across donors, most TCR sequences were observed very rarely, whereas some public TCRs were present in many individuals. In a later analysis, the rate of TCR association differed among HLA loci, with DRB1 alleles having the most associated TCRs and HLA-C alleles having the fewest. A further reported finding was that TCR beta sequences accurately predicted the HLA-A and HLA-B alleles for most subjects in the first cohort. Roughly uniform sequencing depth across donors was assumed in presence/absence analyses, although this assumption may not hold. A cluster of highly shared sequence variants was judged likely to be a technical artifact of the sequencing pipeline. According to a later genetic analysis, donors in an Asian-associated ancestry cluster had fewer N-insertions in productive TCRs than the approximately 670-donor mean. In this cohort, only TCR beta chains were sequenced, and detectable features were limited by the absence of alpha or paired-chain data.

The cohort consisted of fewer than 700 healthy bone marrow donors. At the time of sampling, every cohort member was nominally healthy, though immune exposures that went unrecorded were likely present. The donor was CMV seropositive and belonged to the group of 270 or so seropositive cohort members. A peripheral blood sample was provided by each donor, and peripheral blood mononuclear cells were used for TCR beta sequencing. The Qiagen DNeasy Blood Extraction Kit was used to extract genomic DNA from the blood cell samples. Preparation of the library involved the immunoSEQ multiplex PCR assay. A mixture of 60 forward primers for TCR Vbeta segments and 13 reverse primers for TCR Jbeta segments was used in the multiplex PCR. The CDR3 region of rearranged TCR beta genes was amplified from genomic DNA by a multiplex PCR assay. Amplified TCR beta libraries were sequenced as 87-base-pair reads on the Illumina HiSeq System. The paper's processing steps were these. A later analysis counted 65 million to 90 million unique TCR beta chains across the 650 to 800 repertoires, and approximately 11 million of these chains were shared by at least two donors. A nearest-neighbor algorithm error-corrected the raw reads and collapsed the reads into unique sequences, merging closely related sequences to remove PCR and sequencing errors. V, D and J gene segments were assigned by aligning CDR3 sequences to IMGT reference sequences. For a sequence to be retained, at least a six-nucleotide match to both a V gene segment and a J gene segment was required. Rearrangements were called productive when the CDR3 lacked stop codons and stayed in frame with V and J; all others were non-productive. CDR3 was defined by IMGT convention, running from the second conserved V-encoded cysteine to the conserved J-encoded phenylalanine. In an earlier analysis of more than 550 of the donors, sequences lacking an unambiguous match to a single V gene segment were excluded. In an earlier analysis of some 590 of the donors, V segments were called functional above 56.7% productive rearrangements and were called segregating when the between-donor standard deviation exceeded 5%. A statistical classification framework was built for diagnosing cytomegalovirus status from the catalog of TCR beta chain sequences. In a later analysis, TCR nucleotide sequences were compared against IMGT/GENE-DB human TR gene sequences so that V and J genes could be assigned. Using the TCRdist pipeline, a later analysis assigned CDR3 sequences along with most-parsimonious VDJ recombination scenarios. In a later analysis, each TCR beta chain was defined by its CDR3 amino acid sequence together with its V-gene family, and reads lacking a unique V-gene family were excluded. In a later analysis, fewer than 650 highly shared, low-generation-probability nucleotide sequences were removed to address suspected cross-contamination and a sequencing artifact. In a later analysis, a clonal expansion index for each public chain was calculated from normalized within-repertoire ranks of inferred template counts. A later analysis computed generation probabilities with a VDJ recombination model fitted to out-of-frame rearrangements, and checked the results against IGoR. Hypergeometric tests were used in a later analysis to score TCR-TCR, TCR-HLA and TCR-CMV co-occurrence, with a repertoire-size bias correction applied to the TCR pairs. False discovery rates were estimated in a later analysis by permuting HLA or CMV assignments 20 times. In a later analysis, co-occurring TCRs were grouped using DBSCAN, with TCRdist sequence similarity added in when clustering inside HLA-allele-positive subsets. Co-occurrence clustering excluded repertoires with fewer than 30,000 or more than 120,000 public chains, plus five with anomalous nucleotide sharing. TCRdb stores this immuneACCESS table with in-frame sequences only. Part of the clones is absent; in the studies checked, under half of the shortfall reflects unresolved V genes, and no reason is known for the rest. Clone size and the V and J calls come from that table; the DNA yielded D and trimming. The sample has about 120,000 clones on record, roughly 70% of them singletons. Roughly 3% of the sample is taken by the ten largest.

The CDR3 holds 14 amino acids from the cysteine to the phenylalanine. Only the CDR3 DNA stays, 42 bases, in frame from base 1. Sequences PRHDT (CDR1) and FYEKMQ (CDR2) are obtained from the germline V gene (reference sequence). V loses 6 bases at its end and J loses 3 bases; junction bases beyond the gene matches: 7. As regards this clone: The antigen it binds to is not known. No per-base quality is available; no much larger clone lies one base away.

The V and J genes are TRBV13 and TRBJ2-7; a stretch of 8 junction bases matches TRBD2. This receptor was taken from a woman between 35 and 50 years old in good health and CMV-seropositive. The sample was PBMCs. Here is the DNA: TGTGCCAGCAGTCCCACCGGGACTAGCTACGAGCAGTACTTC. Its coded protein is CASSPTGTSYEQYF.